The clone carrying this TCR beta chain has just a few counts. Its cognate antigen is unknown. This sample stems from a study of shared clonotypes between healthy human individuals. The overall study: Each donor's CD8 memory used one plate, CD8 naive two, each CD4 subset three. General study points: Depth was large, yet rarefaction showed that sorted-subset sequencing was incomplete. The authors expected sequencing depth to affect clonotype sharing among donors.

Produced via immunoSEQ multiplex PCR; TCRdb's table is partial and in-frame only. This table holds 950,000 to 1,300,000 clones, approximately 76% found once. The length of the CDR3 is 16 residues. J lost 0 bases, V lost 5 bases, and 7 bases had no gene match. Germline V gives CDR1 SGHTA, CDR2 FQGNSA. The specimen was memory CD4+ T cells sorted from blood. As for subset: CD45RA-negative fraction. The sequence was collected from a man aged 18 to 30 in good health. The rearrangement joins TRBV7-2 to TRBJ2-7, with 10 bases identical to TRBD1. The CDR3: CASSDPGQGSSYEQYF. DNA for the CDR3: TGTGCCAGCAGCGATCCGGGACAGGGGAGCTCCTACGAGCAGTACTTC. Using reference TRBV7-2 and TRBJ2-7 for the parts outside the CDR3, the full variable domain is GAGVSQSPSNKVTEKGKDVELRCDPISGHTALYWYRQSLGQGLEFLIYFQGNSAPDKSGLPSDRFSAERTGGSVSTLTIQRTQQEDSAVYLCASSDPGQGSSYEQYFGPGTRLTVT.